This T cell receptor (beta chain) was sequenced for a study of blood T cell repertoires in COVID-19. The overall study: Samples came from the United States, Italy and Spain, spanning acute and convalescent COVID-19.

This clone has just a few counts. TCRdb's copy holds only in-frame clones and misses some; the assay was immunoSEQ multiplex PCR. The profile covers 95,000 to 110,000 clones, with around 82% appearing a single time and 4.5% to 5.5% taken by the ten largest. From germline, CDR1 is SGHRS and CDR2 YFSETQ. J was trimmed by 9 bases and V by 4 bases; bases with no gene match: 9. The CDR3 is 14 amino acids. This receptor was taken from a man in his sixties with acute or convalescent COVID-19. The rearrangement links TRBV5-1 to TRBJ2-1; 8 bases are a match to TRBD2. Material for sequencing was peripheral blood. The CDR3 region has the DNA TGCGCCAGCAGCCCGCTGACTAGCGCGGGTGAGCAGTTCTTC. This sequence encodes CASSPLTSAGEQFF.